This T cell receptor beta chain is drawn from a study of T cell responses to AZD1222 COVID-19 vaccine. Study-wide background: Second doses at about 4 or about 12 weeks were pooled.

About this clone itself: No antigen is known for it.

Findings and caveats of the study: The donor cohort was predominantly white British with a female majority, and clonal diversity may have been underestimated. Rises in breadth and depth of Spike-specific TCRs came after two AZD1222 doses. Targeting of unmutated variant regions was reportedly seen in nearly half of spike-specific TCRs.

Per germline, CDR1 PRHDT and CDR2 FYEKMQ (reference sequence). V dropped 6 bases and J dropped 8 bases, with 14 bases sitting between them. CDR3 length equals 13 residues. The repertoire was sequenced with immunoSEQ multiplex PCR; TCRdb's copy has only in-frame clones and lacks some. This table holds 130,000 to 150,000 clones, 92% found once. The TCR originated in an adult in good health. The chain links TRBV13 to TRBJ2-1; D possibly uses TRBD1 or TRBD2 (5 bases each). The specimen comprised peripheral blood, sampled on day 0 of AZD1222 vaccination. The CDR3 nucleotides are TGTGCCAGCAGTTCGGTGAGGGGTCATGAGCAGTTCTTC. Protein: CASSSVRGHEQFF.